This TCR beta chain was recorded in a study of graft-versus-host responses after intestinal transplantation. This clone was counted a single time. Its antigen is unidentified. Germline V lookup: CDR1 PRHDT, CDR2 FYEKMQ (reference sequence). With 8 bases removed from V and 0 bases from J, the gap between germline ends came to 18 bases. This CDR3 comprises 16 residues. Repertoires were generated with immunoSEQ multiplex PCR, while TCRdb's copy carries only in-frame clones and drops some. The table shows under 140,000 clones, with around 93% occurring only once. Sequencing used unstimulated CD8+ T cells sorted from spleen or lymph node cells, obtained before intestinal transplant. The V call is TRBV13, the J call TRBJ2-3; no clear D. The sequence was collected from a human donor who received an intestinal transplant. The DNA of the CDR3 is TGTGCCAGCGGATCGTCAGTCGAAACTAGCACAGATACGCAGTATTTT. It yields the protein CASGSSVETSTDTQYF.